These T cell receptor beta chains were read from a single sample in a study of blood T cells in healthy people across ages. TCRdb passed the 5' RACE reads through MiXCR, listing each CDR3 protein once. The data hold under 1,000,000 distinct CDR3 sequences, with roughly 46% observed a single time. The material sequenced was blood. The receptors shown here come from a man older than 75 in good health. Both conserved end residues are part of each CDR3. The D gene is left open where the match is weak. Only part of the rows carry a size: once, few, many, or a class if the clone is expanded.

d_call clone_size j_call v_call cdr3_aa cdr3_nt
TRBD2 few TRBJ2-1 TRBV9 CVSSVVGTSGAEQFF TGTGTCAGCAGCGTAGTGGGGACTAGCGGGGCTGAGCAGTTCTTC
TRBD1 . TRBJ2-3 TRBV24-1 CATSDLDRDADTQYF TGTGCCACCAGTGATCTGGACAGGGATGCAGATACGCAGTATTTT
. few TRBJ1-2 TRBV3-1 CASSQYRVNYGYTF TGTGCCAGCAGCCAATACAGGGTGAACTATGGCTACACCTTC
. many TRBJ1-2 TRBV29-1 CSADPQGYTF TGCAGCGCGGACCCACAGGGCTACACCTTC
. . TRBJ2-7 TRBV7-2 CASSPLTEQYF TGTGCCAGCAGCCCCCTCACCGAGCAGTACTTC
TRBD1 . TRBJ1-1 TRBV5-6 CASSLGQVNTEAFF TGTGCCAGCAGTTTGGGACAGGTTAACACTGAAGCTTTCTTT
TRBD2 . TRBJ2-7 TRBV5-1 CASSLQAGVPHEQYF TGCGCCAGCAGCTTGCAGGCGGGAGTTCCCCACGAGCAGTACTTC
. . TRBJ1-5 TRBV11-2 CARSLGRGGQPQHF TGTGCCCGCAGCTTAGGACGCGGTGGTCAGCCCCAGCATTTT
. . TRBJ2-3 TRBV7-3 CASSLTPRVGSTNTQYF TGTGCCAGCAGCTTAACCCCTCGGGTCGGCAGCACAAATACGCAGTATTTT
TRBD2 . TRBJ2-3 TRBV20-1 CSARALTRLAGGADTQYF TGCAGTGCTAGAGCCCTTACAAGACTAGCGGGAGGGGCAGATACGCAGTATTTT
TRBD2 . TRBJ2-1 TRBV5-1 CASSLSSGRVHEQFF TGCGCCAGCAGCCTTAGTAGCGGGAGGGTGCATGAGCAGTTCTTC
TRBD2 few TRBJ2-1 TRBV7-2 CASSLVAGKASGSYNEQFF TGTGCCAGCAGCTTAGTGGCAGGGAAGGCTAGCGGGTCCTACAATGAGCAGTTCTTC
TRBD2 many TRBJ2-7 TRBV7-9 CASSLLTSGSYEQYF TGTGCCAGCAGCCTGCTGACTAGCGGGTCCTACGAGCAGTACTTC
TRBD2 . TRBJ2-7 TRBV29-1 CSAEHGGDQQYF TGCAGCGCTGAACACGGGGGGGACCAGCAGTACTTC
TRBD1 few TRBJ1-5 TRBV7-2 CASSSGQGGQPQHF TGTGCCAGCAGCTCAGGACAGGGGGGACAGCCCCAGCATTTT
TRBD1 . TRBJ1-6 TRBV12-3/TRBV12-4 CASSASRQGENSPLHF TGTGCCAGCAGTGCTAGCCGACAGGGCGAAAATTCACCCCTCCACTTT
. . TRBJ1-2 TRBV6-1 CASSEFGALSNHGYTF TGTGCCAGCAGTGAATTTGGGGCACTAAGCAACCATGGCTACACCTTC
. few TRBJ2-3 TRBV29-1 CSVESAGNTDTQYF TGCAGCGTTGAAAGTGCGGGGAACACAGATACGCAGTATTTT
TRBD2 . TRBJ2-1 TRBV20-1 CSARGSSGKNEQFF TGCAGTGCTAGAGGGTCAAGCGGGAAAAATGAGCAGTTCTTC
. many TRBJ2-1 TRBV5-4 CASSLPSNEQFF TGTGCCAGCAGCCTACCTTCCAATGAGCAGTTCTTC
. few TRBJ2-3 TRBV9 CASSGRGTGGTDTQYF TGTGCCAGCAGCGGCCGAGGGACTGGAGGCACAGATACGCAGTATTTT
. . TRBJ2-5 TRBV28 CASSPFGGQETQYF TGTGCCAGCAGTCCCTTCGGGGGACAAGAGACCCAGTACTTC
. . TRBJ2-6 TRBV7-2 CASSLRDSGANVLTF TGTGCCAGCAGCTTAAGGGACTCTGGGGCCAACGTCCTGACTTTC
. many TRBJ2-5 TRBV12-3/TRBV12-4 CATSSGAPQETQYF TGTGCCACCTCGTCGGGGGCTCCACAAGAGACCCAGTACTTC
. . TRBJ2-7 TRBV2 CASSLAREAGEQYF TGTGCCAGCAGTCTCGCTAGGGAAGCGGGCGAGCAGTACTTC
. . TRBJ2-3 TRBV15 CATSKRRDASTDTQYF TGTGCCACCAGTAAAAGGAGGGATGCTAGCACAGATACGCAGTATTTT
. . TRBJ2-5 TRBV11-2 CASSLDVAEETQYF TGTGCCAGCAGCTTAGACGTGGCAGAAGAGACCCAGTACTTC
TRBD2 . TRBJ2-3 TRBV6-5 CVSSLTSGIDTQYF TGTGTCAGCAGCTTGACTAGCGGGATAGATACGCAGTATTTT
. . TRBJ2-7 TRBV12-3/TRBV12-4 CASSRAQGGGNGAEQYF TGTGCCAGCAGTCGAGCCCAGGGGGGAGGGAACGGAGCCGAGCAGTACTTC
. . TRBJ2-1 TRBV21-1 CASSTLLAAYNEQFF TGTGCCAGCAGCACCCTACTAGCGGCCTACAATGAGCAGTTCTTC
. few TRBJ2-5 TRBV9 CASGVAVRTQETQYF TGTGCCAGCGGCGTAGCAGTAAGGACGCAAGAGACCCAGTACTTC
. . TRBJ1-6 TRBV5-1 CASSFARADNNSPLHF TGCGCCAGCAGCTTCGCGAGGGCAGATAATAATTCACCCCTCCACTTT